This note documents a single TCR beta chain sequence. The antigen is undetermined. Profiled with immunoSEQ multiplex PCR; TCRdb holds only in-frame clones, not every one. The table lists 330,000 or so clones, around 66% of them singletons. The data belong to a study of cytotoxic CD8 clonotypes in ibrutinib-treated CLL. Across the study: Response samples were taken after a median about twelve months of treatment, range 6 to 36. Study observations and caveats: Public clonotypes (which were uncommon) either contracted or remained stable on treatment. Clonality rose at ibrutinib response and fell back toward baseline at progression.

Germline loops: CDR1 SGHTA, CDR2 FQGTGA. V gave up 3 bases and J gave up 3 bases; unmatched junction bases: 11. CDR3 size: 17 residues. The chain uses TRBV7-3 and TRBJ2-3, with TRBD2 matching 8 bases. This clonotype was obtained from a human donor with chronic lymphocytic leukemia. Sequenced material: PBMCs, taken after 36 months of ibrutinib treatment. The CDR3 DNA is TGTGCCAGCAGCTTTCGGGGGGGCCATGTCTTTACAGATACGCAGTATTTT. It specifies CASSFRGGHVFTDTQYF.